A selection of T cell receptor beta chains follows, all from one sample in a study of blood T cell repertoires in COVID-19. The data were produced by immunoSEQ multiplex PCR, yet TCRdb's version contains in-frame clones alone and is incomplete. The repertoire holds more than 85,000 clones, roughly 85% seen once, with less than 3.5% in the top ten. The material sequenced was PBMCs or T cells enriched from blood (not recorded which). The receptors here all came from a woman aged 50 to 60 who had recovered from COVID-19. Each CDR3 is given with its conserved first and last residue. The D gene is left open where the match is weak.

v_gene	j_gene	d_gene	CDR3aa	CDR3nt
TRBV27	TRBJ1-5	-	CASSSEARRVSGNQPQHF	TGTGCCAGCAGTTCTGAAGCTCGTCGGGTTAGTGGCAATCAGCCCCAGCATTTT
TRBV7-2	TRBJ2-7	-	CASNLDGRGEQYF	TGTGCCAGCAACCTGGACGGGCGGGGCGAGCAGTACTTC
TRBV2	TRBJ2-1	-	CASSAPRPRNEQFF	TGTGCCAGCAGTGCGCCTAGACCACGCAATGAGCAGTTCTTC
TRBV27	TRBJ2-7	-	CASSLSAGSYEQYF	TGTGCCAGCAGTTTATCGGCGGGCTCCTACGAGCAGTACTTC
TRBV5-5	TRBJ1-5	TRBD1	CASSFSPLSWTGSNQPQHF	TGTGCCAGCAGCTTCTCACCACTTAGTTGGACAGGCAGCAATCAGCCCCAGCATTTT
TRBV3-1/TRBV3-2	TRBJ1-1	-	CASSQDFPSSGEAFF	TGTGCCAGCAGCCAAGATTTCCCCAGTTCGGGTGAAGCTTTCTTT
TRBV4-1	TRBJ1-3	TRBD1	CASSPDRAIGNTIYF	TGCGCCAGCAGCCCGGACAGGGCGATCGGAAACACCATATATTTT
TRBV7-9	TRBJ2-1	-	CASLGEGGQYNEQFF	TGTGCCAGCCTGGGAGAAGGGGGTCAATACAATGAGCAGTTCTTC
TRBV5-1	TRBJ2-3	TRBD2	CASSKAGGAEDTQYF	TGCGCCAGCAGCAAAGCCGGGGGGGCGGAAGATACGCAGTATTTT
TRBV7-8	TRBJ1-6	-	CASSQIGDSPLHF	TGTGCCAGCAGCCAAATAGGAGATTCACCCCTCCACTTT
TRBV19	TRBJ1-1	-	CASSIDGAGTEAFF	TGTGCCAGTAGTATAGATGGGGCCGGCACTGAAGCTTTCTTT
TRBV30	TRBJ2-7	TRBD2	CAWSSGGAYEQYF	TGTGCCTGGAGTAGCGGGGGGGCCTACGAGCAGTACTTC
TRBV5-4	TRBJ2-5	TRBD2	CASMPAGGHQETQYF	TGTGCCAGCATGCCAGCGGGGGGGCACCAAGAGACCCAGTACTTC
TRBV9	TRBJ2-3	TRBD1	CASTEGGGTDTQYF	TGTGCCAGCACAGAAGGGGGCGGGACAGATACGCAGTATTTT